These 10 T cell receptor beta chains were all obtained from the same sample, sequenced in a study of cytomegalovirus exposure and HLA in healthy donors. A multiplex PCR was run with 60 Vbeta primers and 13 Jbeta primers. Profiling relied on immunoSEQ multiplex PCR, and the TCRdb table lists in-frame clones only, not all of them. There are some 120,000 clones in the sample; over 65% occur only once, and about 1.7% lies in the top ten. Sequenced: PBMCs. These receptor sequences come from a man between 18 and 35 years old in good health and CMV-seronegative.

This chain joins TRBV5-6 and TRBJ2-1, with 7 bases fitting TRBD2. The junction had 8 bases not matched to a gene; V was cut back by 2 bases and J by 0 bases. Germline V lookup: CDR1 SGHDT, CDR2 YYEEEE. The length of the CDR3 is 17 residues. The DNA for the CDR3 is TGTGCCAGCAGCTTCCCCCTCGGCGGGAGCTCCTACAATGAGCAGTTCTTC. Translated, it gives CASSFPLGGSSYNEQFF.

This chain uses TRBV11-2 with TRBJ1-1; TRBD1 aligns across 10 bases. Per the germline V gene, CDR1 is SGHAT and CDR2 is FQNNGV. V trimming: 5 bases; J trimming: 3 bases; junction bases outside the gene matches: 9. CDR3 length equals 16 residues. The CDR3 loop is CASSARTGGLDTEAFF. The CDR3 DNA reads as TGTGCCAGCAGCGCCCGGACAGGGGGATTGGACACTGAAGCTTTCTTT.

V is TRBV5-1 and J is TRBJ2-1; 9 nucleotides align to TRBD2. The CDR3 spans 13 residues. V lost 8 bases and J lost 5; bases outside the gene matches: 5. CDR1 is SGHRS, CDR2 YFSETQ, per germline. The chain's CDR3 is CASQRGADNEQFF. The CDR3 DNA is TGCGCCAGTCAGCGGGGGGCTGACAATGAGCAGTTCTTC. Full variable domain (missing parts from reference TRBV5-1 and TRBJ2-1): KAGVTQTPRYLIKTRGQQVTLSCSPISGHRSVSWYQQTPGQGLQFLFEYFSETQRNKGNFPGRFSGRQFSNSRSEMNVSTLELGDSALYLCASQRGADNEQFFGPGTRLTVL.

The V gene is TRBV6-6, the J gene TRBJ1-5, with TRBD1 matching over 7 bases. Germline values: CDR1 MNHNY, CDR2 SVGAGI (reference sequence). CDR3 length: 16 residues. Trimming cost V 4 bases and J 1 base; bases outside gene matches: 7. The CDR3 protein is CASSSKGGASNQPQHF. CDR3 coding DNA: TGTGCCAGCAGTTCTAAAGGGGGCGCGAGCAATCAGCCCCAGCATTTT.

The J gene is TRBJ1-4, the V gene TRBV7-2; tentative D call: TRBD1 (5 bases). V gave up 0 bases and J gave up 8 bases, with 10 bases separating them. The CDR3 runs 14 residues. Germline CDR1 reads SGHTA; CDR2 reads FQGNSA. The CDR3 loop is CASSLAGDGEKLFF. The CDR3 DNA sequence: TGTGCCAGCAGCTTAGCAGGGGATGGGGAAAAACTGTTTTTT.

The chain has TRBV7-2 and TRBJ2-1; maybe TRBD1 (5 bases). The CDR3 has 12 amino acids. Germline V gene sequence: CDR1 SGHTA, CDR2 FQGNSA. V lost 4 bases, J lost 5 bases, and 6 bases lay in between. The CDR3 spells CASSSQDNEQFF. The CDR3 DNA follows: TGTGCCAGCAGCTCACAGGACAATGAGCAGTTCTTC.

The genes are TRBV27 and TRBJ1-1; no firm D call. Germline CDR1 reads MNHEY; CDR2 reads SMNVEV (reference sequence). V lost 2 bases, J lost 0 bases, and 4 bases lay in between. The length of the CDR3 is 13 residues. CDR3 protein: CASSLGMNTEAFF. CDR3 bases: TGTGCCAGCAGTTTAGGCATGAACACTGAAGCTTTCTTT.

The chain uses TRBV4-3 and TRBJ1-1; D remains ambiguous. The CDR3 has 14 residues. CDR1 and CDR2 (germline): LGHNA, YSLEER. The V end lost 1 base, the J end lost 7 bases, and 13 bases lay between the germline ends. CDR3 in amino acids: CASSQAADRDEAFF. The DNA for the CDR3 is TGCGCCAGCAGCCAAGCCGCGGATCGAGATGAAGCTTTCTTT.

The CDR3 DNA reads as TGTGCCAGCAAAATGGACAGGGACAACACCGGGGAGCTGTTTTTT. It specifies CASKMDRDNTGELFF. The chain joins TRBV9 to TRBJ2-2; 8 nucleotides agree with TRBD1. Looked up from germline, CDR1 is SGDLS and CDR2 is YYNGEE. The CDR3 has 15 amino acids. With 6 bases clipped from V and 2 bases from J, the junction kept 6 bases outside the gene matches.

The chain is built from TRBV18 and TRBJ2-3, with 9 bases aligning to TRBD1. Germline assignment: CDR1 KGHSH and CDR2 LQKENI. The CDR3 has 17 amino acids. V lost 2 bases to trimming and J lost 5 bases; unmatched junction nucleotides: 11. The CDR3 spells CASSPIEDRGFGDTQYF. For the CDR3, the DNA is TGTGCCAGCTCACCAATAGAGGACAGGGGATTTGGAGATACGCAGTATTTT.